These T cell receptor beta chains were read from a single sample in a study of regulatory T cells in long-lasting Graves disease. Each CDR3 protein is one row after TCRdb ran MiXCR on the multiplex PCR reads. The table shows fewer than 400,000 distinct CDR3 sequences, with roughly 20% occurring only once. The specimen was peripheral blood mononuclear cells (PBMCs), collected when the disease was refractory, from a patient treated with antithyroid drugs. The receptors stem from a female donor with Graves disease. Each CDR3 is given with its conserved first and last residue. D genes are given only for firm matches. Only part of the rows carry a size: once, few, many, or a class if the clone is expanded.

>-|TRBV20-1|TRBJ2-5|few
TGCAGTGCTCCCGGGCAGGGGGAGACCCAGTACTTC
CSAPGQGETQYF
>TRBD2|TRBV6-9|TRBJ2-4|many
TGTGCCAGCAGTTACGAACTAGCGGGAACCAAAAACATTCAGTACTTC
CASSYELAGTKNIQYF
>-|TRBV19|TRBJ2-7|-
TGTGCCAGTAGTATGCCGGGATACGAGCAGTACTTC
CASSMPGYEQYF
>TRBD2|TRBV12-3/TRBV12-4|TRBJ2-1|few
TGTGCCAGCAGTTTCTTTGGATTAGCGGGGTACAATGAGCAGTTCTTC
CASSFFGLAGYNEQFF
>-|TRBV3-1|TRBJ2-5|few
TGTGCCAGCAGCCAAGACTCCGGGACCTGGCCGTACTTC
CASSQDSGTWPYF
>TRBD2|TRBV2|TRBJ2-7|many
TGTGCCAGCAGTGAACGACTAGCGGGAACCTACGAGCAGTACTTC
CASSERLAGTYEQYF
>TRBD1|TRBV10-2|TRBJ1-1|few
TGCGCCAGCAGTGCAATGAGACAGGGGAACACTGAAGCTTTCTTT
CASSAMRQGNTEAFF
>-|TRBV6-5|TRBJ2-2|once
TGTGCCAGCAGTTACAGAGTCCGGGAGAAGGGAACCGGGGAGCTGTTTTTT
CASSYRVREKGTGELFF
>TRBD1|TRBV6-4|TRBJ1-5|-
TGTGCCAGCAGTGAAGCAGGGGGCATGTATCAGCCCCAGCATTTT
CASSEAGGMYQPQHF
>TRBD2|TRBV20-1|TRBJ2-1|few
TGCAGTGCCAAGCCCCTAGCGGGAGTTGATGAGCAGTTCTTC
CSAKPLAGVDEQFF
>TRBD2|TRBV7-9|TRBJ2-7|few
TGTGCCAGCAGGGGAACTAGCGGGAAAAGCTCCTACGAGCAGTACTTC
CASRGTSGKSSYEQYF
>-|TRBV6-2/TRBV6-3|TRBJ2-7|-
TGTGCCAGCAGTCACGATGACGGGACCTACGAGCAGTACTTC
CASSHDDGTYEQYF
>-|TRBV27|TRBJ1-5|-
TGTGCCAGCGCCTGGGGGGTCAATCAGCCCCAGCATTTT
CASAWGVNQPQHF
>TRBD2|TRBV9|TRBJ2-7|-
TGTGCCAGCAGCGAGGGACTAGCGCTCTACGAGCAGTACTTC
CASSEGLALYEQYF
>-|TRBV28|TRBJ2-7|many
TGTGCCAGCAGTCCTTTCGGTGGTAGCTACGAGCAGTACTTC
CASSPFGGSYEQYF
>TRBD1|TRBV6-5|TRBJ1-2|many
TGTGCCAGCAGTTACGCCCGGACAGGGGGCGACTATGGCTACACCTTC
CASSYARTGGDYGYTF
>TRBD1|TRBV20-1|TRBJ1-2|many
TGCAGTGCGCCACCGGGACAGGGAGACGGCTACACCTTC
CSAPPGQGDGYTF
>TRBD2|TRBV11-2|TRBJ2-1|-
TGTGCCAGCAGCTACAGCGGGAGTGTCGACAATGAGCAGTTCTTC
CASSYSGSVDNEQFF
>TRBD2|TRBV29-1|TRBJ2-5|few
TGCAGCGTTGTTGGCCTAGCGGGTCCCCAAGAGACCCAGTACTTC
CSVVGLAGPQETQYF
>-|TRBV5-1|TRBJ2-3|-
TGCGCCAGCAGCGCGGCTGGGGCAGCTCGCACAGATACGCAGTATTTT
CASSAAGAARTDTQYF
>-|TRBV12-3/TRBV12-4|TRBJ1-3|-
TGTGCCAGCAGTGAAGCCGTAGGCGGCGGGTCTGGAAACACCATATATTTT
CASSEAVGGGSGNTIYF
>TRBD1|TRBV4-3|TRBJ2-7|-
TGCGCCAGCAGCCGAGCACAGGGGGCGGGCGAGCAGTACTTC
CASSRAQGAGEQYF
>TRBD1|TRBV5-1|TRBJ2-5|-
TGCGCCAGCAACCCAACCGGGACAGGGTCCAATGAGCAGTACTTC
CASNPTGTGSNEQYF
>-|TRBV7-2|TRBJ1-4|many
TGTGCCAGCAGCTTAGGACAGAGAACTAATGAAAAACTGTTTTTT
CASSLGQRTNEKLFF
>TRBD1|TRBV7-3|TRBJ2-3|-
TGTGCCAGCAGCCCCGGCGACAGGGAGTTCCCAGATACGCAGTATTTT
CASSPGDREFPDTQYF
>-|TRBV7-2|TRBJ1-5|many
TGTGCCAGCAGCTTTAACTTTGATCAGCCCCAGCATTTT
CASSFNFDQPQHF
>TRBD1|TRBV6-5|TRBJ1-1|many
TGTGCCAGCAGTTACTCGGGACAGGTGAACACTGAAGCTTTCTTT
CASSYSGQVNTEAFF
>TRBD1|TRBV19|TRBJ1-5|-
TGTGCCAGCGCGGGACAGGGGGCTTATCAGCCCCAGCATTTT
CASAGQGAYQPQHF
>-|TRBV19|TRBJ1-1|many
TGTGCCAGTAGTATTGGGGTGGGCACTGAAGCTTTCTTT
CASSIGVGTEAFF
>-|TRBV29-1|TRBJ2-7|-
TGCAGCGTTGCTAGTTTCGAGCAGTACTTC
CSVASFEQYF
>TRBD1|TRBV7-2|TRBJ2-7|many
TGTGCCAGCAGCCTACCCATCGGGACAGGGGGTATCGAGCAGTACTTC
CASSLPIGTGGIEQYF
>-|TRBV6-1|TRBJ2-7|-
TGTGCCAGCACCAGTGAGGGGACTCCCGGCTACGAGCAGTACTTC
CASTSEGTPGYEQYF
>-|TRBV20-1|TRBJ2-1|-
TGCAGTGCTAGAGGTGCGGCGGAGAACAATGAGCAGTTCTTC
CSARGAAENNEQFF
>TRBD2|TRBV5-6|TRBJ2-5|-
TGTGCCAGCAGTACAGCGGGAGGGAAAGAGACCCAGTACTTC
CASSTAGGKETQYF
>-|TRBV24-1|TRBJ2-1|-
TGTGCCACCAGTGATGCGTCCACTAGCTCCTACAATGAGCAGTTCTTC
CATSDASTSSYNEQFF
>-|TRBV28|TRBJ1-1|many
TGTGCCAGCAGTTTAGGCGGGGATAGTGGTGAAGCTTTCTTT
CASSLGGDSGEAFF
>-|TRBV6-2/TRBV6-3|TRBJ2-7|few
TGTGCCAGCAGTTACTTAGGGGAAACCTACGAGCAGTACTTC
CASSYLGETYEQYF
>-|TRBV10-1|TRBJ2-5|few
TGCGCCAGCAGTAGGACCCAGGCAGAGACCCAGTACTTC
CASSRTQAETQYF
>-|TRBV2|TRBJ2-7|many
TGTGCCAGCCTTCCGGGGGTCTCGGCCTACGAGCAGTACTTC
CASLPGVSAYEQYF
>TRBD1|TRBV11-2|TRBJ2-7|many
TGTGCCAGCAGCGTATGGACAGGGGGCCGGAACAGGACCTACGAGCAGTACTTC
CASSVWTGGRNRTYEQYF
>-|TRBV12-3/TRBV12-4|TRBJ1-2|many
TGTGCCAGCAGTACACCTGGGACGGATGGCTACACCTTC
CASSTPGTDGYTF
>TRBD1|TRBV6-5|TRBJ1-5|-
TGTGCCAGCAGTTACTCGGGGATACAGGGGTATGGCAATCAGCCCCAGCATTTT
CASSYSGIQGYGNQPQHF
>-|TRBV29-1|TRBJ2-3|once
TGCAGCGTTTTGGGCCTAAAGATCGCCGATACGCAGTATTTT
CSVLGLKIADTQYF
>TRBD1|TRBV7-9|TRBJ2-1|-
TGTGCCAGCCGGAGGACAGGGGGCGGCCATAATGAGCAGTTCTTC
CASRRTGGGHNEQFF
>-|TRBV12-3/TRBV12-4|TRBJ2-3|-
TGTGCCAGCAGTCCAAGCGTCCGCACAGATACGCAGTATTTT
CASSPSVRTDTQYF
>TRBD1|TRBV7-3|TRBJ1-1|many
TGTGCCAGCAGCTTATCCCGGGACAGTCGTGAAGCTTTCTTT
CASSLSRDSREAFF